The source of this T cell receptor (beta chain) is a study of T cells in Graves' hyperthyroidism and ophthalmopathy. Broader study findings: A model using 13 V-J features told ophthalmopathy apart from stable hyperthyroidism.

Each patient was aged 18 to 65 and had newly diagnosed hyperthyroidism of under 2 months' duration. Diagnosis rested on symptoms, serum thyroxine and TRAb, thyroid ultrasound, and orbital computed tomography. From RNA transcripts, TCR beta CDR3 regions were amplified. The study used the HTBI primer set for a first-round RT-PCR of the TCR CDR3. MiXCR, run by TCRdb on the multiplex PCR reads, gives a single entry per CDR3 protein. Of approximately 590,000 distinct CDR3 sequences in the sample, just over 45% were seen once. Germline V gene sequence: CDR1 ENHRY, CDR2 SYGVKD. The CDR3 consists of 16 residues. V lost 2 bases and J lost 2; bases outside the gene matches: 6. As to this clonotype: Its matching antigen is unknown.

What was sequenced was peripheral blood or thyroid tissue (not recorded which). This sequence originates from a woman aged 18 to 35 with Graves' hyperthyroidism. The chain combines TRBV10-3 with TRBJ1-1, with 9 bases that match TRBD1. CDR3 in DNA: TGTGCCATCAGTGAGACTGGACAGGGGCTTAACACTGAAGCTTTCTTT. Its protein is CAISETGQGLNTEAFF.